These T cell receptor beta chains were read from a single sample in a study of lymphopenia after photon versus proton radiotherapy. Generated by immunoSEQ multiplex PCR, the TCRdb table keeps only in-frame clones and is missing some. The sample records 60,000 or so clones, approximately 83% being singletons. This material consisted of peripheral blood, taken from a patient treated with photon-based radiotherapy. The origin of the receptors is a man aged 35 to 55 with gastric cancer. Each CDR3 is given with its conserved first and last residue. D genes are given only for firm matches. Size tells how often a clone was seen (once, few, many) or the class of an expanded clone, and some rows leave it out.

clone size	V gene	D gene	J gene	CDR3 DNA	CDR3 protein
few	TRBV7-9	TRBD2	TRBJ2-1	TGTGCCAGCAGCGCCAGCGGGACTAGCGGGGGGCTTGAGCAGTTCTTC	CASSASGTSGGLEQFF
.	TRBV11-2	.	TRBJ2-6	TGTGCCAGCAGCTTATCGGCTGGGGCCAACGTCCTGACTTTC	CASSLSAGANVLTF
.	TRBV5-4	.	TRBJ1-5	TGTGCCAGCAGCTTGGGAGGACAGCGAAATCAGCCCCAGCATTTT	CASSLGGQRNQPQHF
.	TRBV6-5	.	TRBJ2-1	TGTGCCAGCACTTCGCGGCGGAATGAGCAGTTCTTC	CASTSRRNEQFF
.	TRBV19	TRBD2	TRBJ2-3	TGTGCCAGTAGGGCTAGCGGGGGGGGAGATACGCAGTATTTT	CASRASGGGDTQYF
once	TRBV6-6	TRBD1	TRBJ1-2	TGTGCCAGCAGTTACGAGGGGGCGCCTAACTATGGCTACACCTTC	CASSYEGAPNYGYTF
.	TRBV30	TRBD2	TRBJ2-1	TGTGCCTGGGGGAGCGGGGGCTCGGGCAATGAGCAGTTCTTC	CAWGSGGSGNEQFF
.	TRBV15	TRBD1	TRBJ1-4	TGTGCCACCAGCAGTCGCTCCGACAGGGCTAATGAAAAACTGTTTTTT	CATSSRSDRANEKLFF
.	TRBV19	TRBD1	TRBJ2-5	TGTGCCAGTAGTATAGTTCCGGGACAGGGAAAAGAGACCCAGTACTTC	CASSIVPGQGKETQYF
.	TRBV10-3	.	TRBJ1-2	TGTGCCATCAGTGAAACAGGGCCCTATGGCTACACCTTC	CAISETGPYGYTF
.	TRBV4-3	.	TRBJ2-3	TGCGCCAGCAGCCAAGAGGGAGCAGCGGGCACAGATACGCAGTATTTT	CASSQEGAAGTDTQYF
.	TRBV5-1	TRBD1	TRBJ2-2	TGCGCCAGCAGCTTTCCGGGACAGGGGAACACCGGGGAGCTGTTTTTT	CASSFPGQGNTGELFF
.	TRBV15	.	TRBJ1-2	TGTGCCACCAGCAGAGATCTCGGTCATCTCGGAAACACCTTC	CATSRDLGHLGNTF
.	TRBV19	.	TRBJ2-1	TGTGCCAGTAGTATTACGGGGGCCAGGAACAATGAGCAGTTCTTC	CASSITGARNNEQFF
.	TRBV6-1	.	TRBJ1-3	TGTGCCAGCAGTGAAGTCGGTAACACCATATATTTT	CASSEVGNTIYF
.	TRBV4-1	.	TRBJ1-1	TGCGCCAGCAGCCAGAGGGTTCCACCGGGTCTGAACACTGAAGCTTTCTTT	CASSQRVPPGLNTEAFF
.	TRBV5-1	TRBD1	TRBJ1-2	TGCGCCAGCAGTAACCACAGGGGAGGTAATGGCTACACCTTC	CASSNHRGGNGYTF
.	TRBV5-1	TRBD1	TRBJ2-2	TGCGCCAGCAGCCCTGGGGGCCTGGGACAGGGGAACACCGGGGAGCTGTTTTTT	CASSPGGLGQGNTGELFF
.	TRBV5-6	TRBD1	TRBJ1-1	TGTGCCAGCAGCCGCCCAGGGGGTGAAGCTTTCTTT	CASSRPGGEAFF
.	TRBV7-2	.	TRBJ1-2	TGTGCCAGCAGCACAGCGGCCACGCAGGGCTATGGCTACACCTTC	CASSTAATQGYGYTF
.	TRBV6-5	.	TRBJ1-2	TGTGCCAGCACCACTGGAGGAGGGGGGGCGTATTTTACCTTC	CASTTGGGGAYFTF
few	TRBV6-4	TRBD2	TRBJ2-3	TGTGCCAGCAGTGAAAAAGCGGGGGGAACAGATACGCAGTATTTT	CASSEKAGGTDTQYF
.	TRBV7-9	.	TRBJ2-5	TGTGCCAGCAGCTCCAGGGTGGTACTCCCGTACCAAGAGACCCAGTACTTC	CASSSRVVLPYQETQYF
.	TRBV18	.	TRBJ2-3	TGTGCCAGCTCACCCCCCGACAGGTCGACTGATACGCAGTATTTT	CASSPPDRSTDTQYF
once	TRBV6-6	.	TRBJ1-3	TGTGCCAGCAGTTCGCAGGGTTTTGGAAACACCATATATTTT	CASSSQGFGNTIYF
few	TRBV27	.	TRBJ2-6	TGTGCCAGCCAAAGAGGGGTTGGGGCCAACGTCCTGACTTTC	CASQRGVGANVLTF
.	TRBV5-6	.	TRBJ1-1	TGTGCCAGCAGCCTACCCGGGGGGGGCACTGAAGCTTTCTTT	CASSLPGGGTEAFF
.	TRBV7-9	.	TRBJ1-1	TGTGCCAGCAGCTTCAGGGTATCTGAAGCTTTCTTT	CASSFRVSEAFF
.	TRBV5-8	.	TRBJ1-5	TGTGCCAGCAGCTTGGACAGGGTAGGAGTTAGCAATCAGCCCCAGCATTTT	CASSLDRVGVSNQPQHF
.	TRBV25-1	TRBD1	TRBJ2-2	TGTGCCAGCAGTGCGACAGGGCCCGGGGAGCTGTTTTTT	CASSATGPGELFF
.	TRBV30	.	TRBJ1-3	TGTGCCTGGAGCTCCCCCGCAGGGGCTGGAAACACCATATATTTT	CAWSSPAGAGNTIYF
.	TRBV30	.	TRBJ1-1	TGTGCCTGGGGTCCCAGGGCGGCCACTGAAGCTTTCTTT	CAWGPRAATEAFF
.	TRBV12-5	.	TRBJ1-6	TGTGCTTCGACGAGCTCCTATAATTCACCCCTCCACTTT	CASTSSYNSPLHF
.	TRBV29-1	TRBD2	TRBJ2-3	TGCAGCGTTGTTCTAGCGGGGTTCACAGATACGCAGTATTTT	CSVVLAGFTDTQYF
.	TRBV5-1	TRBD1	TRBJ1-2	TGCGCCAGCAGCCCAAGGGGGCAGGATAATGGCTACACCTTC	CASSPRGQDNGYTF
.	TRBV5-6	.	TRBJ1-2	TGTGCCAGCAAGGGAGGTACTAACTATGGCTACACCTTC	CASKGGTNYGYTF
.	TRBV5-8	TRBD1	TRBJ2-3	TGTGCCAGCAGCTACTCCCCCGGGACAGAAGGATGGGACGGCACAGATACGCAGTATTTT	CASSYSPGTEGWDGTDTQYF
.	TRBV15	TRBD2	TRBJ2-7	TGTGCCACCAGCCCCGTGGGGGGGATCAACGAGCAGTACTTC	CATSPVGGINEQYF
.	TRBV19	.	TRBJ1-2	TGTGCCAGTAGTGACATCTATGGCTACACCTTC	CASSDIYGYTF
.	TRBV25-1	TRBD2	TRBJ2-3	TGTGCCAGCAGTGATCAACTAGCGGGGACAGATACGCAGTATTTT	CASSDQLAGTDTQYF
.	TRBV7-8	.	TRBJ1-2	TGTGCCAGCAGCTTAGACGGCAGCCGACTTGGCGGCTACACCTTC	CASSLDGSRLGGYTF
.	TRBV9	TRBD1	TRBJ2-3	TGTGCCAGCAGCGCCGGACAGGGGGCGGATACGCAGTATTTT	CASSAGQGADTQYF
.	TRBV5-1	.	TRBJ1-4	TGCGCCAGCAGCTTGAGTAGGGGTGAAAAACTGTTTTTT	CASSLSRGEKLFF
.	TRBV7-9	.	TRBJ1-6	TGTGCCAGCAGCTTAACTTTTCAGTCTATCAACGCGCATTCACCCCTCCACTTT	CASSLTFQSINAHSPLHF
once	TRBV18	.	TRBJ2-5	TGTGCCAGCTCACCGGCCGGGGCCCCGGAGACCCAGTACTTC	CASSPAGAPETQYF
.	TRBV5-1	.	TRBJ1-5	TGCGCCAGCAGCTTGGGCCTGAATCAGCCCCAGCATTTT	CASSLGLNQPQHF
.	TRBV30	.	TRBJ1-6	TGTGCCTGGAGTGTAGAGGCCTATAATTCACCCCTCCACTTT	CAWSVEAYNSPLHF
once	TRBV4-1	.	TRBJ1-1	TGCGCCAGCAGCCAAGATGAGGGGTTTCGAACTGAAGCTTTCTTT	CASSQDEGFRTEAFF
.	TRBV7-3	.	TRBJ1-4	TGTGCCAGCAGCTTAAGAGGGACCCCACAGGAAAAACTGTTTTTT	CASSLRGTPQEKLFF
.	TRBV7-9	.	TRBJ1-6	TGTGCCAGCAGCCTAAGGACAGACAATTCACCCCTCCACTTT	CASSLRTDNSPLHF